This T cell receptor beta chain came from a study of T cell repertoires in cytomegalovirus infection. Whole-study results and caveats: The study identified carriers of CMV plus the relevant HLA from cumulative public TCR beta family frequency. Clonotypes of TCR beta that were HLA-C-restricted and CMV-specific dominated the ex vivo response.

About this clonotype itself: Its specificity is not known.

TCRdb passed the reads through MiXCR, listing each CDR3 protein once. The table shows 740,000 or so distinct CDR3 sequences, with less than 40% occurring only once. The germline CDR1 and CDR2 sequences are SGHVS and FNYEAQ. CDR3 size: 16 residues. V was clipped by 4 bases and J by 4 bases; unmatched bases: 4. Sequenced: PBMCs. This TCR was recovered from a human donor in good health (CMV status not recorded). Some clones in this sample may be carry-over from other donors' samples. This chain links TRBV7-6 with TRBJ2-2; 12 bases agree with TRBD1. The CDR3 here is CASSSPGQGATGELFF. The CDR3 bases are TGTGCCAGCAGCTCGCCGGGACAGGGGGCCACCGGGGAGCTGTTTTTT.